This entry lists 25 T cell receptor beta chains sequenced from one sample in a study of T cell changes during pregnancy in multiple sclerosis. Sequencing used immunoSEQ multiplex PCR; TCRdb keeps in-frame clones, though not all of them. Here the sample spans tens of thousands of clones, around 94% being singletons. Specimen: peripheral blood, collected in the third trimester of pregnancy. Receptors originate from a female donor with multiple sclerosis, enrolled in a pregnancy study.

V is TRBV2 and J is TRBJ1-4, with a tentative D call TRBD1 (5 bases). Trimming took 2 bases from V and 8 from J, leaving 18 bases between them. From germline, CDR1 is SNHLY and CDR2 FYNNEI. The CDR3 loop spans 16 amino acids. CDR3 residues: CASSEPADSPEEKLFF. CDR3 nucleotides: TGTGCCAGCAGTGAACCGGCAGACAGTCCTGAGGAAAAACTGTTTTTT.

The V gene is TRBV4-1, the J gene TRBJ2-3; 7 nucleotides align to TRBD1. This CDR3 has 15 residues. V lost 1 base to trimming and J lost 2 bases; unmatched junction nucleotides: 3. The germline CDR1 and CDR2 sequences are MGHRA and YSYEKL. The CDR3 protein is CASSQATGTTDTQYF. The CDR3 DNA is TGCGCCAGCAGCCAAGCGACAGGGACCACAGATACGCAGTATTTT.

The table lists this clone with a count of one. The chain employs TRBV10-2 and TRBJ1-1, with 7 positions matching TRBD1. Germline loops: CDR1 WSHSY, CDR2 SAAADI. The CDR3 extends over 13 amino acids. Trimming at V came to 3 bases and at J to 4 bases, leaving 2 bases not matched to a gene. CDR3 residues: CASSDRGSTEAFF. As DNA, the CDR3 is TGCGCCAGCAGTGACAGGGGGAGCACTGAAGCTTTCTTT.

The chain carries TRBV5-5 and TRBJ1-5, with D unclear. The CDR3 length is 14 residues. V was trimmed by 0 bases and J by 2 bases, leaving 6 bases between them. CDR1 and CDR2 from the germline V gene are SGHKS and YYEKEE (reference sequence). The CDR3: CASSLGTGNQPQHF. The CDR3 DNA sequence: TGTGCCAGCAGCTTGGGCACTGGCAATCAGCCCCAGCATTTT.

The chain has TRBV9 and TRBJ2-1; 10 bases align to TRBD1. The germline V gene has CDR1 SGDLS and CDR2 YYNGEE. CDR3 length: 17 amino acids. V lost 0 bases to trimming and J lost 3 bases; unmatched junction nucleotides: 6. The DNA of the CDR3 is TGTGCCAGCAGCGTAGCGGGGACAGGGGTGGGCTACAATGAGCAGTTCTTC. This codes for CASSVAGTGVGYNEQFF. Full variable domain (rest looked up from reference TRBV9 and TRBJ2-1): DSGVTQTPKHLITATGQRVTLRCSPRSGDLSVYWYQQSLDQGLQFLIQYYNGEERAKGNILERFSAQQFPDLHSELNLSSLELGDSALYFCASSVAGTGVGYNEQFFGPGTRLTVL.

J is TRBJ2-3 and V is TRBV7-9, with D possibly TRBD1 on 6 matching bases. Germline-derived CDR1 and CDR2 are SEHNR and FQNEAQ (reference sequence). The CDR3 covers 17 residues. Trimming took off 6 bases at V and 3 bases at J, with 22 bases between the two ends. In nucleotides, the CDR3 is TGTGCCAGCAGGCCGGAAGAGCAGGAAGGGGGTACAGATACGCAGTATTTT. Its translation is CASRPEEQEGGTDTQYF.

The CDR3 region is CASRRLAGGELFF. CDR3 coding DNA: TGTGCCAGCAGAAGGCTAGCCGGCGGGGAGCTGTTTTTT. The gene calls are TRBV7-7 and TRBJ2-2; perhaps TRBD2 as D (5 bases). The germline V gene has CDR1 SSHAT and CDR2 FNYEAQ (reference sequence). The V end lost 6 bases, the J end lost 7 bases, and 12 bases lay between the germline ends. The CDR3 length is 13 residues.

This clone appeared a few times. The conserved phenylalanine or tryptophan normally closing the CDR3 is absent here, so this likely arose from a read error. The DNA is left out, because the CDR3 cannot be placed on it with certainty; the CDR3 is given as TCRdb lists it. The chain's CDR3 is CASSEPVAGQGCV. The chain combines TRBV10-1 with TRBJ1-4; TRBD1, the D gene given by the table, was not confirmed from the DNA. Termini included, the CDR3 measures 13 amino acids. Germline V gene data show CDR1 as WNHNN and CDR2 as SYGVQD (reference sequence).

The chain links TRBV15 to TRBJ1-5; maybe TRBD1 (6 bases). The CDR3 runs to 15 residues. Between the trimmed V and J ends, which lost 3 bases and 3 bases, there was a span of 12 bases. CDR1 is LNHNV and CDR2 is YYDKDF in the germline V gene (reference sequence). This CDR3 reads CATSSVRGSNQPQHF. CDR3 DNA sequence: TGTGCCACCAGCAGTGTCAGGGGATCCAATCAGCCCCAGCATTTT.

The chain combines TRBV10-1 with TRBJ2-1; D unresolved. The ends were cut back, 6 bases at V and 7 bases at J, with 10 bases in the middle. Germline CDR1 reads WNHNN; CDR2 reads SYGVQD (reference sequence). This CDR3 comprises 12 residues. In nucleotides, the CDR3 is TGCGCCAGCAGCGCTCCCGGGAATGAGCAGTTCTTC. Its translation is CASSAPGNEQFF.

J is TRBJ1-1 and V is TRBV6-1, with 8 bases identical to TRBD1. Germline CDR1 and CDR2: MNHNS and SASEGT. V lost 6 bases and J lost 8; bases outside the gene matches: 8. The CDR3 loop spans 13 amino acids. The CDR3 DNA reads TGTGCCAGCAGGGACAGGGCGTTCGTGGAAGCTTTCTTT. This encodes CASRDRAFVEAFF.

Worth noting for this clone: Mismatch with germline at one junction end may stem from a read error. V usage is TRBV7-9 and J usage is TRBJ2-3; tentative D call: TRBD1 (6 bases). The V gene's germline CDR1 is SEHNR and CDR2 FQNEAQ (reference sequence). The CDR3 is 12 residues long. The CDR3 sequence: CRDKSGADTQYF. The CDR3 DNA is TGCCGGGACAAGTCAGGGGCAGATACGCAGTATTTT.

V and J are TRBV21-1 and TRBJ2-1; the D call in the table, TRBD2, was not verified against the DNA. TRBV21-1 is described as a pseudogene. This CDR3 spans 18 amino acids. The CDR3 bases are TGTGCCAGCAGCAAAGCCAGGACTAGCGGGAGGCCTTGCGATGAGCAGTTCTTC. Translating gives CASSKARTSGRPCDEQFF.

The chain couples TRBV27 to TRBJ2-6; 7 positions agree with TRBD1. The CDR3 totals 16 residues. Unmatched junction bases numbered 9, after V lost 6 bases and J lost 4 bases. Germline values: CDR1 MNHEY, CDR2 SMNVEV (reference sequence). The CDR3 reads CASRRVNRGGANVLTF. The CDR3 DNA reads TGTGCCAGCAGGAGAGTAAACAGGGGAGGGGCCAACGTCCTGACTTTC.

The V and J genes are TRBV13 and TRBJ2-7, with D possibly matching TRBD1 (6 bases). The CDR3 sequence is 15 residues long. V was shortened by 4 bases and J by 6 bases, with 19 bases between the two germline ends. Germline values: CDR1 PRHDT, CDR2 FYEKMQ (reference sequence). The CDR3 is CASSSGTSRTPEQYF. CDR3 bases: TGTGCCAGCAGCTCGGGGACAAGCCGAACGCCCGAGCAGTACTTC.

This chain joins TRBV5-1 and TRBJ2-5, with unresolved D. The CDR3 is made up of 13 amino acids. Per the germline V gene, CDR1 is SGHRS and CDR2 is YFSETQ. V lost 1 base and J 2 bases, leaving 6 bases between the germline ends. CDR3 nucleotide sequence: TGCGCCAGCAGCTTGTTGTCACAAGAGACCCAGTACTTC. Protein product: CASSLLSQETQYF. Full variable domain (missing parts from reference TRBV5-1 and TRBJ2-5): KAGVTQTPRYLIKTRGQQVTLSCSPISGHRSVSWYQQTPGQGLQFLFEYFSETQRNKGNFPGRFSGRQFSNSRSEMNVSTLELGDSALYLCASSLLSQETQYFGPGTRLLVL.

The rearrangement links TRBV27 to TRBJ1-5; 8 nucleotides line up with TRBD1. The germline CDR1 and CDR2 sequences are MNHEY and SMNVEV (reference sequence). V gave up 8 bases and J gave up 6 bases; unmatched junction bases: 9. The CDR3 runs to 14 residues. The CDR3: CASGTQGVRQPQHF. CDR3 nucleotide sequence: TGTGCCAGCGGGACACAGGGGGTGCGTCAGCCCCAGCATTTT.

The V and J genes are TRBV5-1 and TRBJ2-7; TRBD2 aligns across 7 bases. This CDR3 contains 15 residues. Germline CDR1 reads SGHRS; CDR2 reads YFSETQ. Trimming at V came to 4 bases and at J to 1 base, leaving 8 bases not matched to a gene. DNA of the CDR3: TGCGCCAGCAGCGACTCGGGAGGAGGGTCCTACGAGCAGTACTTC. Translated, it gives CASSDSGGGSYEQYF.

The rearrangement uses TRBV30 and TRBJ1-2, with a possible D match to TRBD1 (5 bases). Trimming pared 4 bases from V and 8 bases from J, leaving 17 bases between. Germline V CDR1 and CDR2: GTSNPN, SVGIG (reference sequence). The length of the CDR3 is 13 residues. In nucleotides, the CDR3 is TGTGCCTGGACGAAGGGACTATTACACGGCTACACCTTC. It encodes CAWTKGLLHGYTF.

This clone has a single count. This sequence joins TRBV11-2 and TRBJ1-1; D uncertain. V lost 2 bases to trimming and J lost 3 bases, with 4 bases between them. This CDR3 comprises 12 residues. The germline CDR1 and CDR2 sequences are SGHAT and FQNNGV. The CDR3 region is CASSLPYTEAFF. The CDR3 DNA follows: TGTGCCAGCAGCTTACCCTACACTGAAGCTTTCTTT.

The V and J genes are TRBV7-9 and TRBJ2-1; a weak D match, TRBD2 (6 bases). The V and J ends lost 5 bases and 5 bases respectively, with 13 bases between them. Germline-derived CDR1 and CDR2 are SEHNR and FQNEAQ (reference sequence). The CDR3 covers 14 residues. In DNA form, the CDR3 reads TGTGCCAGCAGCCCCACCACGGGAGACAATGAGCAGTTCTTC. Encoded protein: CASSPTTGDNEQFF.

CDR3 amino acids: CASRQGSNQPQHF. The CDR3, as DNA: TGTGCCAGCAGGCAGGGGAGCAATCAGCCCCAGCATTTT. This chain links TRBV28 with TRBJ1-5, with TRBD1 as a possible D gene (6 bases). The germline V and J ends were trimmed by 6 bases and 1 base, with 7 bases remaining between them. The CDR3 extends over 13 amino acids. The germline gives CDR1 MDHEN, CDR2 SYDVKM.

CDR3 nucleotides: TGCGCCAGCAGCTCTGACAGGGGTACTGAAGCTTTCTTT. It translates to CASSSDRGTEAFF. The chain is built from TRBV5-1 and TRBJ1-1; 8 bases match TRBD1. CDR3 size: 13 residues. V was pared by 3 bases and J by 5 bases, with 3 bases of the junction left unmatched. The germline V gene has CDR1 SGHRS and CDR2 YFSETQ.

The chain joins TRBV27 to TRBJ2-7; D gene unclear. The CDR3 length is 16 residues. Germline CDR1 is MNHEY and CDR2 is SMNVEV (reference sequence). V dropped 1 base and J dropped 1 base, with 14 bases sitting between them. The CDR3, as DNA: TGTGCCAGCAGTTTATACCTAGGAATGTCATCCTACGAGCAGTACTTC. The encoded protein is CASSLYLGMSSYEQYF.

This clone was picked up one time. This sequence joins TRBV7-2 and TRBJ2-4, with D maybe TRBD2 (7 bases). This CDR3 spans 16 amino acids. Per germline, CDR1 SGHTA and CDR2 FQGNSA. Trimming cost V 7 bases and J 3 bases, with 19 bases left between them. Written as DNA, the CDR3 is TGTGCCAGCACCCAAAGGGGGGGCGGGGGCAAAAACATTCAGTACTTC. Translating gives CASTQRGGGGKNIQYF.